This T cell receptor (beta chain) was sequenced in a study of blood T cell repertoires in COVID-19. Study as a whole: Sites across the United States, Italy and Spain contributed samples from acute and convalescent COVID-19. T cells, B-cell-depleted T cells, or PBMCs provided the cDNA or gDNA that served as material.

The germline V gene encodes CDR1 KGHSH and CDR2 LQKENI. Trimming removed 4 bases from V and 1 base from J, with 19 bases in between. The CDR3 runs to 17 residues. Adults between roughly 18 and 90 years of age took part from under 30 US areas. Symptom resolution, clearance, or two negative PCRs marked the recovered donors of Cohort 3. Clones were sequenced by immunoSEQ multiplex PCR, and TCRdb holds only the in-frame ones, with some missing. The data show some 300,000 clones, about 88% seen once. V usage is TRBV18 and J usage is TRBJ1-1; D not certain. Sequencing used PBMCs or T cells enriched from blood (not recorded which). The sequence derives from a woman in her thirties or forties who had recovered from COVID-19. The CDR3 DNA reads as TGTGCCAGCTCACAAATACAACCGGGTTCCCAGAACACTGAAGCTTTCTTT. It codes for CASSQIQPGSQNTEAFF.